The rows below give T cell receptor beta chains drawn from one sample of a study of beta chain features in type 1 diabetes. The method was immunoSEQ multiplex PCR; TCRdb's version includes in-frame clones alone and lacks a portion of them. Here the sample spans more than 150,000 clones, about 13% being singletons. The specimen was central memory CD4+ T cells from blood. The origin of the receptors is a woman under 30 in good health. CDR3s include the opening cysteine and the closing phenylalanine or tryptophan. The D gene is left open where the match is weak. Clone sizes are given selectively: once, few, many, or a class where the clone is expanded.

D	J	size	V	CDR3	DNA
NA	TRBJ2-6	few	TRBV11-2	CASSSRGPGANVLTF	TGTGCCAGCAGCTCCCGAGGGCCTGGGGCCAACGTCCTGACTTTC
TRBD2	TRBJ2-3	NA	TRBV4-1	CASSQASGRATDTQYF	TGCGCCAGCAGCCAAGCTAGCGGGAGGGCCACAGATACGCAGTATTTT
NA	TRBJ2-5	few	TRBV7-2	CASSPLQETQYF	TGTGCCAGCAGCCCCCTCCAAGAGACCCAGTACTTC
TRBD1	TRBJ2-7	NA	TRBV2	CASNRQGASYEQYF	TGTGCCAGCAACCGACAGGGGGCCTCCTACGAGCAGTACTTC
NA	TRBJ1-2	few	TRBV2	CASSETGQRGYTF	TGTGCCAGCAGTGAAACCGGACAGAGAGGCTACACCTTC
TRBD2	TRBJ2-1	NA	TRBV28	CASSSLAGGPFHNEQFF	TGTGCCAGCAGTTCACTAGCGGGAGGGCCGTTTCACAATGAGCAGTTCTTC
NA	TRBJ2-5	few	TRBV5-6	CASSHLAYGETQYF	TGTGCCAGCAGCCATCTAGCGTATGGCGAGACCCAGTACTTC
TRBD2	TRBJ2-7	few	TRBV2	CASSPGTNRYEQYF	TGTGCCAGCAGTCCCGGGACTAACCGCTACGAGCAGTACTTC
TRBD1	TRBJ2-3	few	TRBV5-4	CASSPTGAGTDTQYF	TGTGCCAGCAGCCCGACAGGGGCCGGCACAGATACGCAGTATTTT
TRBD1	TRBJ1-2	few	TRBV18	CASSPQDREGYTF	TGTGCCAGCTCACCACAGGACAGGGAAGGCTACACCTTC
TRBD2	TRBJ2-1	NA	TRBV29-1	CSVELRTSGLYNEQFF	TGCAGCGTTGAATTGAGGACTAGCGGGTTATACAATGAGCAGTTCTTC
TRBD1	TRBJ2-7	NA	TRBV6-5	CASTGQGGVYEQYF	TGTGCCAGCACGGGACAGGGAGGGGTCTACGAGCAGTACTTC
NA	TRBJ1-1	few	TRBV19	CASSAKSKNTEAFF	TGTGCCAGTAGTGCTAAGAGTAAGAACACTGAAGCTTTCTTT
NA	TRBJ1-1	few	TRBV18	CASSPLGGDTEAFF	TGTGCCAGCTCACCACTTGGGGGGGACACTGAAGCTTTCTTT
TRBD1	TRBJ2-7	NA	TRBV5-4	CASSLGGQGREQYF	TGTGCCAGCAGCTTGGGGGGACAGGGACGTGAGCAGTACTTC
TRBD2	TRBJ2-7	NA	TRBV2	CASRTSGASYEQYF	TGTGCCAGCAGGACTAGCGGCGCATCCTACGAGCAGTACTTC
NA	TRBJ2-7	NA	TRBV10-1	CASSESIGGHRPGEQYF	TGCGCCAGCAGTGAGTCGATAGGGGGACATCGCCCCGGAGAGCAGTACTTC
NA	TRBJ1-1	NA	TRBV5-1	CASSSDSLNTEAFF	TGCGCCAGCAGCTCGGACAGTTTGAACACTGAAGCTTTCTTT
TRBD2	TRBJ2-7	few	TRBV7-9	CASSPRAGQGDYEQYF	TGTGCCAGCAGCCCTAGAGCGGGGCAGGGCGATTACGAGCAGTACTTC
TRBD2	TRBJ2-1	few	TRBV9	CASSPRGERGYNEQFF	TGTGCCAGCAGCCCCCGGGGTGAGCGGGGATACAATGAGCAGTTCTTC
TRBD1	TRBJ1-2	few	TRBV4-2	CASSQDRTDGGYTF	TGTGCCAGCAGCCAGGACAGGACCGATGGGGGCTACACCTTC
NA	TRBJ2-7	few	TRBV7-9	CASSLDTGTGEQYF	TGTGCCAGCAGCTTAGATACAGGGACCGGGGAGCAGTACTTC
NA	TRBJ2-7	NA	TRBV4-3	CASSQGEEREQYF	TGCGCCAGCAGCCAAGGGGAAGAGCGGGAGCAGTACTTC
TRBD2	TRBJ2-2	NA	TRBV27	CASSFRTSGKTNTGELFF	TGTGCCAGCAGTTTCCGGACTAGCGGGAAGACGAACACCGGGGAGCTGTTTTTT
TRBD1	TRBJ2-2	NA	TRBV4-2	CASSQGTGGTQDTGELFF	TGTGCCAGCAGCCAAGGGACAGGGGGCACACAGGACACCGGGGAGCTGTTTTTT
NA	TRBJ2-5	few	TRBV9	CASSRRYQETQYF	TGTGCCAGCAGCCGTCGGTACCAAGAGACCCAGTACTTC
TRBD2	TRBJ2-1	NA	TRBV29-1	CSVEDRSGSAYNEQFF	TGCAGCGTTGAAGATCGGAGCGGGAGCGCCTACAATGAGCAGTTCTTC
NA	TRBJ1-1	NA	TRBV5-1	CASSAAAVANTEAFF	TGCGCCAGCAGCGCCGCGGCGGTCGCGAACACTGAAGCTTTCTTT
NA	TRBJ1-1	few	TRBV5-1	CASNSRDREAFF	TGCGCCAGCAATTCACGCGACAGGGAAGCTTTCTTT
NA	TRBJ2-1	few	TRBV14	CASSPWETLLFF	TGTGCCAGCAGCCCCTGGGAGACCCTTCTGTTCTTC
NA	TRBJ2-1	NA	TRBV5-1	CASSPSAASYNEQFF	TGCGCCAGCAGCCCCTCGGCGGCGTCCTACAATGAGCAGTTCTTC
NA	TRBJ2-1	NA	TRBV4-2	CASSITSFDEQFF	TGTGCCAGCAGCATCACTAGTTTTGATGAGCAGTTCTTC
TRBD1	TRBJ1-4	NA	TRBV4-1	CASSRQGSNEKLFF	TGCGCCAGCAGCCGACAGGGTTCTAATGAAAAACTGTTTTTT
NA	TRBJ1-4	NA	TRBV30	CAWSPRGAEKLFF	TGTGCCTGGAGTCCCAGGGGAGCCGAAAAACTGTTTTTT
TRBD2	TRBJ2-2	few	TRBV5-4	CASSTGLAGTGELFF	TGTGCCAGCAGCACGGGACTAGCCGGCACCGGGGAGCTGTTTTTT
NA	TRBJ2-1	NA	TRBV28	CASSFRYEQFF	TGTGCCAGCAGTTTTCGGTATGAGCAGTTCTTC
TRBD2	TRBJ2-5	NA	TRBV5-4	CASSNGRAGAHETQYF	TGTGCCAGCAGCAATGGTAGAGCGGGGGCCCATGAGACCCAGTACTTC